This entry lists 26 T cell receptor beta chains sequenced from one sample in a study of control samples from healthy donors and cancer patients. This table comes from immunoSEQ multiplex PCR, and its TCRdb copy is limited to in-frame clones, with some not included. The profile shows 20,000 to 30,000 clones, just over 90% of them singletons. Material: PBMCs. These receptor sequences come from a man aged 45-65 years with lung cancer.

The chain recombines TRBV21-1 with TRBJ1-1. TRBV21-1 is an annotated pseudogene. The CDR3 runs 11 residues. The CDR3 region has the DNA TGTGCCAGCTTTCGTCTAATTGAAGCTTTCTTT. As protein: CASFRLIEAFF.

The chain uses TRBV5-4 and TRBJ1-1, with a possible D match to TRBD1 (6 bases). The ends were cut back, 4 bases at V and 7 bases at J, with 14 bases in the middle. Germline CDR1 is SGHNT and CDR2 is YYREEE (reference sequence). CDR3 length: 13 residues. The CDR3 DNA reads TGTGCCAGCAGCCCACAGGGTTTTATTGAAGCTTTCTTT. It translates to CASSPQGFIEAFF.

CDR3 protein: CAISDVIAGSSTDTQYF. CDR3 DNA sequence: TGTGCCATCAGTGATGTGATAGCGGGATCTAGCACAGATACGCAGTATTTT. The J gene is TRBJ2-3, the V gene TRBV10-3, with 8 positions matching TRBD2. Germline CDR1 ENHRY, CDR2 SYGVKD. Trimming at V came to 3 bases and at J to 0 bases, leaving 8 bases not matched to a gene. The length of the CDR3 is 17 residues.

This clone was seen only once. The chain links TRBV21-1 to TRBJ1-3. TRBV21-1 is listed as a pseudogene. The CDR3 contains 15 residues. The CDR3 sequence is CASSGKEDSGNTIYF. The CDR3 nucleotides read TGTGCCAGCAGCGGGAAGGAAGACTCTGGAAACACCATATATTTT.

The chain links TRBV7-2 to TRBJ2-5, with D perhaps matching TRBD1 or TRBD2 (5 bases each). V was trimmed by 5 bases and J by 2 bases, leaving 12 bases between them. The V gene's germline CDR1 is SGHTA and CDR2 FQGNSA. The CDR3 runs to 14 residues. The CDR3 DNA reads as TGTGCCAGCAGCCCAGGGACGCAACAAGAGACCCAGTACTTC. Protein: CASSPGTQQETQYF.

This clone was seen once. The chain couples TRBV7-2 to TRBJ2-6, with D possibly TRBD1 on 6 matching bases. The CDR3 loop spans 15 amino acids. The germline V gene has CDR1 SGHTA and CDR2 FQGNSA. The V gene lost 3 bases and the J gene lost 2 bases, with 8 bases spanning the gap. The CDR3 protein is CASSFGTTGANVLTF. DNA for the CDR3: TGTGCCAGCAGCTTCGGGACAACTGGGGCCAACGTCCTGACTTTC.

The chain carries TRBV6-2 or TRBV6-3 and TRBJ1-5; no reliable D call. This CDR3 is 14 amino acids long. Trimming shortened V by 2 bases and J by 4 bases, and 9 bases separated the two germline ends. Germline loops: CDR1 MNHEY, CDR2 SVGEGT. CDR3 DNA: TGTGCCAGCAGTTACCCATCACCGAATCAGCCCCAGCATTTT. It yields the protein CASSYPSPNQPQHF.

The V call is TRBV6-5, the J call TRBJ2-1; 9 bases align to TRBD1. Losses at the gene ends were 6 bases for V and 7 bases for J; bases not matched to a gene: 10. Germline CDR1 and CDR2: MNHEY and SVGAGI. This CDR3 has 15 residues. CDR3 in DNA: TGTGCCAGCAGCATGGGGACAGGGTTCCTGAATGAGCAGTTCTTC. Its translation: CASSMGTGFLNEQFF.

This clone has a handful of counts. This chain uses TRBV9 with TRBJ2-2; D might be TRBD2 (5 bases). CDR1 and CDR2 (germline): SGDLS, YYNGEE. V gave up 1 base and J gave up 2 bases, with 12 bases separating them. The CDR3 runs 16 residues. DNA of the CDR3: TGTGCCAGCAGCGTAAATCTCGAGGGTAACACCGGGGAGCTGTTTTTT. Protein: CASSVNLEGNTGELFF.

The V and J genes are TRBV5-8 and TRBJ1-6; the D gene is possibly TRBD1 (6 bases). CDR3 length: 16 amino acids. CDR1 SGHTS and CDR2 YDEGEE come from the germline V gene. V was trimmed by 4 bases and J by 0 bases, leaving 11 bases between them. The CDR3 DNA is TGTGCCAGCAGCCGGACAGCTAGCTCCTATAATTCACCCCTCCACTTT. Its translation is CASSRTASSYNSPLHF.

This rearrangement joins TRBV29-1 to TRBJ1-6; D might be TRBD1 (5 bases). This CDR3 comprises 14 residues. Germline values: CDR1 SQVTM, CDR2 ANQGSEA. V gave up 5 bases and J gave up 7 bases, with 15 bases separating them. CDR3 DNA sequence: TGCAGCGTTCGAACTTCGGGACGAAATTCACCCCTCCACTTT. It is translated as CSVRTSGRNSPLHF.

The J gene is TRBJ2-5, the V gene TRBV4-3; 10 bases agree with TRBD2. CDR1 LGHNA and CDR2 YSLEER come from the germline V gene. Unmatched junction bases numbered 5, after V lost 0 bases and J lost 1 base. The CDR3 consists of 17 residues. The CDR3 coding sequence is TGCGCCAGCAGCCAAGATTGGGTAGCGGGGGGCCAAGAGACCCAGTACTTC. It yields the protein CASSQDWVAGGQETQYF.

J is TRBJ1-1 and V is TRBV14; 8 bases map to TRBD1. Germline V CDR1 and CDR2: SGHDN, FVKESK. V gave up 6 bases and J gave up 5 bases; unmatched junction bases: 11. The CDR3 has 15 amino acids. In DNA, the CDR3 is TGTGCCAGCAGTCATCAAAATACAGGGGGTACTGAAGCTTTCTTT. This codes for CASSHQNTGGTEAFF. Filled out from reference TRBV14 and TRBJ1-1, the complete variable domain reads EAGVTQFPSHSVIEKGQTVTLRCDPISGHDNLYWYRRVMGKEIKFLLHFVKESKQDESGMPNNRFLAERTGGTYSTLKVQPAELEDSGVYFCASSHQNTGGTEAFFGQGTRLTVV.

The chain is built from TRBV19 and TRBJ2-3; D is unresolved. Trimming stripped 8 bases from V and 3 bases from J, with 15 bases between. The CDR3 has 14 amino acids. Germline V gene data show CDR1 as LNHDA and CDR2 as SQIVND (reference sequence). The DNA for the CDR3 is TGTGCCAGTCGCCCCACCACTGGGACAGATACGCAGTATTTT. Protein product: CASRPTTGTDTQYF.

This clone was recorded only once. The chain uses TRBV14 and TRBJ2-2; 10 bases fit TRBD1. With 1 base clipped from V and 3 bases from J, the junction kept 5 bases outside the gene matches. Germline-derived CDR1 and CDR2 are SGHDN and FVKESK. The CDR3 has 17 amino acids. The CDR3 reads CASSQGTGGFYTGELFF. As DNA, the CDR3 is TGTGCCAGCAGCCAAGGGACAGGGGGATTTTACACCGGGGAGCTGTTTTTT.

This clone was seen once. This chain links TRBV10-1 with TRBJ2-1; D is undetermined. Per germline, CDR1 WNHNN and CDR2 SYGVQD (reference sequence). The ends were cut back, 0 bases at V and 8 bases at J, with 8 bases in the middle. This CDR3 spans 13 amino acids. The CDR3 DNA sequence: TGCGCCAGCAGTGAGTCGGGCCGGGATGAGCAGTTCTTC. It encodes CASSESGRDEQFF.

V gene TRBV6-5 combines with J gene TRBJ1-3, with TRBD1 matching over 9 bases. The ends lost 0 bases at V and 11 bases at J; junction bases unmatched: 2. The CDR3 has 13 residues. Looked up from germline, CDR1 is MNHEY and CDR2 is SVGAGI. CDR3 DNA: TGTGCCAGCAGTTACTCACAGGGGGCGCCCATATATTTT. It is translated as CASSYSQGAPIYF.

The chain joins TRBV6-4 to TRBJ2-1; 7 nucleotides match TRBD1. Unmatched junction bases numbered 7, after V lost 3 bases and J lost 5 bases. Germline V gives CDR1 MRHNA, CDR2 SNTAGT. The CDR3 sequence is 15 residues long. CDR3 region: CASSEFGQEHNEQFF. The DNA for the CDR3 is TGTGCCAGCAGTGAATTTGGACAGGAACACAATGAGCAGTTCTTC.

V is TRBV11-2 and J is TRBJ2-3, with 12 nucleotides matching TRBD2. The CDR3 totals 15 residues. CDR1 is SGHAT and CDR2 is FQNNGV in the germline V gene. J lost 4 bases, V lost 6 bases, and 5 bases had no gene match. CDR3 protein: CASRLAGGLSDTQYF. For the CDR3, the DNA is TGTGCCAGCAGGCTAGCGGGGGGGCTCTCAGATACGCAGTATTTT.

The chain uses TRBV5-1 and TRBJ2-1, with 12 bases lining up with TRBD1. CDR1 is SGHRS, CDR2 YFSETQ, per germline. Unmatched junction bases numbered 14, after V lost 6 bases and J lost 7 bases. The CDR3 has 17 amino acids. The CDR3 region is CASMGGPSGQGANEQFF. Written as DNA, the CDR3 is TGCGCCAGCATGGGGGGACCCTCGGGACAGGGGGCAAATGAGCAGTTCTTC.

Comment on this clone: The sample holds other DNA sequences that translate to the same CDR3. CDR3: CASSKAGSPRGTEAFF. The CDR3 coding sequence is TGTGCCAGCAGCAAAGCCGGCAGTCCCCGAGGCACTGAAGCTTTCTTT. The chain links TRBV21-1 to TRBJ1-1. TRBV21-1 is flagged as a pseudogene. The CDR3 has 16 residues.

There are a few counts of this clone. CDR3 coding DNA: TGTGCCAGCAGCTCCCGGGACAGGGGGTCCTACAATGAGCAGTTCTTC. Translation gives CASSSRDRGSYNEQFF. The chain has TRBV11-3 and TRBJ2-1; 11 bases are a match to TRBD1. The V gene's germline CDR1 is SGHNT and CDR2 YENEEA. The CDR3 totals 16 residues. Trimming took 4 bases from V and 1 from J; bases not matched to a gene: 3.

The CDR3 region has the DNA TGTGCCAGCAGTAAACAGACAGGGGGCTTCTCTGAAGCTTTCTTT. Translation: CASSKQTGGFSEAFF. The V call is TRBV6-5, the J call TRBJ1-1; 10 nucleotides line up with TRBD1. This CDR3 contains 15 residues. With V trimmed by 5 bases and J by 6 bases, 9 bases remained unmatched. Germline V gene sequence: CDR1 MNHEY, CDR2 SVGAGI.

CDR3 sequence (DNA): TGTGCCAGCAGTTTCGGACAGGGGCAGGGCACCGGGGAGCTGTTTTTT. As protein: CASSFGQGQGTGELFF. The chain combines TRBV6-6 with TRBJ2-2, with TRBD1 identical over 9 bases. This CDR3 comprises 16 residues. V gave up 4 bases and J gave up 4 bases; unmatched junction bases: 7. The germline gives CDR1 MNHNY, CDR2 SVGAGI (reference sequence).

This clone was counted once. This rearrangement joins TRBV20-1 to TRBJ1-5; perhaps TRBD1 as D (5 bases). Trimming pared 3 bases from V and 1 base from J, leaving 10 bases between. The germline V gene has CDR1 DFQATT and CDR2 SNEGSKA (reference sequence). This CDR3 comprises 14 residues. In DNA, the CDR3 is TGCAGTGCTAGTAGGGGAAGGAGCAATCAGCCCCAGCATTTT. This codes for CSASRGRSNQPQHF.

V usage is TRBV10-3 and J usage is TRBJ2-2; D unresolved. This CDR3 has 13 residues. V was clipped by 3 bases and J by 6 bases, with 8 bases between them. Germline CDR1 is ENHRY and CDR2 is SYGVKD. CDR3 DNA: TGTGCCATCAGTGATCGAACTCCCGGGGAGCTGTTTTTT. Translated: CAISDRTPGELFF.